This is a list of T cell receptor beta chains from one sample in a study of regulatory T cells in long-lasting Graves disease. Each CDR3 protein is one row after TCRdb ran MiXCR on the multiplex PCR reads. The sample gives 200,000 to 300,000 distinct CDR3 sequences, just over 20% of which show up once; about 15% is in the top ten. The sequenced sample was peripheral blood mononuclear cells (PBMCs), obtained at new diagnosis, from a patient treated with antithyroid drugs. The receptors shown here come from a female donor with Graves disease. Each CDR3 is given with its conserved first and last residue. The D gene is left open where the match is weak. Expanded clones get a size class; other rows say once, few or many, or leave the size out.

clone size | J gene | D gene | V gene | CDR3 protein | CDR3 DNA
many | TRBJ1-1 | NA | TRBV28 | CASEGGSTEAFF | TGTGCCAGCGAGGGAGGCAGCACTGAAGCTTTCTTT
many | TRBJ2-3 | NA | TRBV7-9 | CASLAVGNTQYF | TGTGCCAGCCTTGCAGTGGGTAATACGCAGTATTTT
many | TRBJ2-1 | TRBD2 | TRBV20-1 | CSARASGRAVGEQFF | TGCAGTGCTAGGGCTAGCGGGAGGGCCGTTGGTGAGCAGTTCTTC
NA | TRBJ2-7 | TRBD1 | TRBV7-2 | CASGPGTADHEQYF | TGTGCCAGTGGCCCCGGGACAGCAGACCACGAGCAGTACTTC
many | TRBJ2-2 | TRBD2 | TRBV14 | CASRGLADTGELFF | TGTGCCAGCAGGGGACTAGCGGACACCGGGGAGCTGTTTTTT
many | TRBJ2-3 | TRBD1 | TRBV2 | CASSGLLTGQSTDTQYF | TGTGCCAGCAGTGGTCTACTTACGGGACAGAGCACAGATACGCAGTATTTT
many | TRBJ1-5 | NA | TRBV6-1 | CASSHPEPQHF | TGTGCCAGCAGTCACCCTGAGCCCCAGCATTTT
many | TRBJ2-1 | NA | TRBV20-1 | CSARGRNTNNEQFF | TGCAGTGCTAGGGGGAGGAACACGAACAATGAGCAGTTCTTC
many | TRBJ1-5 | NA | TRBV27 | CASSPRGDSNQPQHF | TGTGCCAGCAGCCCCCGGGGTGATAGCAATCAGCCCCAGCATTTT
many | TRBJ1-5 | NA | TRBV4-1 | CASSLGEQGGQPQHF | TGCGCCAGCAGCCTAGGAGAGCAGGGAGGTCAGCCCCAGCATTTT
NA | TRBJ2-7 | NA | TRBV7-2 | CASSFAGYEQYF | TGTGCCAGCAGCTTTGCTGGGTACGAGCAGTACTTC
many | TRBJ2-2 | NA | TRBV30 | CAWSLPRRSGNTGELFF | TGTGCCTGGAGTCTCCCGAGAAGGTCGGGGAACACCGGGGAGCTGTTTTTT
NA | TRBJ2-7 | NA | TRBV9 | CASSSMGGLGNEQYF | TGTGCCAGCAGCTCCATGGGAGGTTTGGGAAACGAGCAGTACTTC
few | TRBJ1-5 | NA | TRBV6-1 | CASSPDSDNQPQHF | TGTGCCAGCAGCCCGGACAGCGACAATCAGCCCCAGCATTTT
many | TRBJ1-2 | NA | TRBV6-5 | CASSYTGNHGYTF | TGTGCCAGCAGTTACACTGGGAACCATGGCTACACCTTC
NA | TRBJ1-1 | NA | TRBV4-1 | CASSQEAGGEAFF | TGCGCCAGCAGCCAAGAAGCCGGGGGGGAAGCTTTCTTT
NA | TRBJ2-2 | NA | TRBV9 | CASGVGSPEYAGELFF | TGTGCCAGCGGCGTAGGGAGTCCGGAGTACGCCGGGGAGCTGTTTTTT
NA | TRBJ2-7 | TRBD2 | TRBV28 | CASSPTSGWEVSYEQYF | TGTGCCAGCAGCCCGACTAGCGGATGGGAGGTATCCTACGAGCAGTACTTC
many | TRBJ2-1 | NA | TRBV20-1 | CSVTGTTYNEQFF | TGCAGTGTAACCGGGACCACATACAATGAGCAGTTCTTC
many | TRBJ2-7 | TRBD1 | TRBV6-1 | CAASRQGRNEQYF | TGTGCCGCCAGTCGACAGGGGAGGAACGAGCAGTACTTC
many | TRBJ2-1 | NA | TRBV19 | CASTEGRTTVPYNEQFF | TGTGCCAGTACCGAGGGACGGACCACTGTTCCCTACAATGAGCAGTTCTTC
many | TRBJ1-5 | NA | TRBV5-8 | CASSFGPGMPQHF | TGTGCCAGCAGTTTCGGACCGGGAATGCCCCAGCATTTT
many | TRBJ2-5 | TRBD2 | TRBV28 | CASSLGLAGGLRPLTQYF | TGTGCCAGCAGTCTCGGACTAGCGGGGGGGCTAAGGCCCCTGACCCAGTACTTC
many | TRBJ1-2 | TRBD1 | TRBV3-1 | CASSPGTGRDGYTF | TGTGCCAGCAGCCCCGGGACAGGGCGTGATGGCTACACCTTC
few | TRBJ1-3 | TRBD1 | TRBV29-1 | CSVDQGGSGNTIYF | TGCAGCGTTGATCAGGGGGGCTCTGGAAACACCATATATTTT
NA | TRBJ2-3 | NA | TRBV15 | CATKEGWGTTGTDTQYF | TGTGCCACCAAAGAGGGGTGGGGTACTACAGGCACAGATACGCAGTATTTT
many | TRBJ2-3 | TRBD2 | TRBV7-2 | CASSAGTSGGTDTQYF | TGTGCCAGCAGCGCCGGGACTAGCGGGGGAACAGATACGCAGTATTTT
many | TRBJ2-2 | TRBD2 | TRBV12-3/TRBV12-4 | CASRPLTYSGGAYGELFF | TGTGCCAGCAGGCCCCTCACCTATAGCGGGGGGGCCTACGGGGAGCTGTTTTTT
many | TRBJ2-2 | NA | TRBV28 | CASSMGGNTGELFF | TGTGCCAGTAGCATGGGGGGGAACACCGGGGAGCTGTTTTTT
NA | TRBJ2-1 | TRBD2 | TRBV7-2 | CASSHKRLAGVDEQFF | TGTGCCAGCAGCCACAAGAGGCTAGCGGGGGTGGATGAGCAGTTCTTC
many | TRBJ2-5 | NA | TRBV10-3 | CAISRTSGETQYF | TGTGCCATCAGTAGGACAAGCGGGGAGACCCAGTACTTC
many | TRBJ1-1 | NA | TRBV30 | CAWSPMGHYVQSTEAFF | TGTGCCTGGAGCCCCATGGGTCACTACGTCCAGAGCACTGAAGCTTTCTTT
few | TRBJ1-6 | NA | TRBV10-2 | CASREGAGYNSPLHF | TGCGCCAGCCGCGAGGGAGCGGGGTATAATTCACCCCTCCACTTT
NA | TRBJ2-2 | TRBD1 | TRBV4-2 | CASSPGQITGELFF | TGTGCCAGCAGCCCGGGACAGATCACCGGGGAGCTGTTTTTT
NA | TRBJ2-3 | TRBD2 | TRBV19 | CASRTSGSTDTQYF | TGTGCCAGTCGGACTAGCGGGAGTACAGATACGCAGTATTTT
many | TRBJ1-1 | NA | TRBV3-1 | CASSHGVAEAFF | TGTGCCAGCAGCCACGGGGTGGCTGAAGCTTTCTTT
NA | TRBJ1-2 | TRBD1 | TRBV27 | CASSLSAGGHYGYTF | TGTGCCAGCAGTTTATCTGCAGGGGGACACTATGGCTACACCTTC
few | TRBJ2-7 | NA | TRBV4-3 | CASSQGVVGQYF | TGCGCCAGCAGCCAAGGGGTGGTTGGACAGTACTTC
many | TRBJ1-1 | NA | TRBV18 | CASSPGSGDTEAFF | TGTGCCAGCTCACCAGGGTCGGGGGACACTGAAGCTTTCTTT
few | TRBJ2-7 | TRBD2 | TRBV28 | CASTARAGGINEQYF | TGTGCCAGCACGGCAAGGGCGGGGGGCATAAACGAGCAGTACTTC
many | TRBJ2-2 | TRBD2 | TRBV6-1 | CASRLGTSGTGELFF | TGTGCCAGCAGACTCGGGACTAGCGGGACCGGGGAGCTGTTTTTT